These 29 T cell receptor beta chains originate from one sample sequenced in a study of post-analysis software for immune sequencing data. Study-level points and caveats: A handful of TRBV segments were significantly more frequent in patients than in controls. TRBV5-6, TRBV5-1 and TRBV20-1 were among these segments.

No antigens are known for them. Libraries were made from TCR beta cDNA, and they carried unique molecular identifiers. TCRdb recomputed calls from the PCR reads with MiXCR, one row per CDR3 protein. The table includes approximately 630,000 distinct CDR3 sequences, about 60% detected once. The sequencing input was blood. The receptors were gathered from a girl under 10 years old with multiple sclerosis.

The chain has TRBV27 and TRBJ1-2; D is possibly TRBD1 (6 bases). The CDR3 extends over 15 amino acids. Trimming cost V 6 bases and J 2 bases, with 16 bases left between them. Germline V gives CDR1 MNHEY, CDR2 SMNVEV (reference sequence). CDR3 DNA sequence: TGTGCCAGCAGGGCACAGGGCAGTGGGAACTATGGCTACACCTTC. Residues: CASRAQGSGNYGYTF.

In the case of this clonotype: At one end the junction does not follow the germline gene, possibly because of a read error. CDR3 residues: CASTLAGGNSYEQYF. DNA of the CDR3: TGTGCCAGCACCTTAGCGGGAGGGAACTCCTACGAGCAGTACTTC. This chain links TRBV7-2 with TRBJ2-7; 11 nucleotides line up with TRBD2. Germline V CDR1 and CDR2: SGHTA, FQGNSA. The CDR3 spans 15 residues.

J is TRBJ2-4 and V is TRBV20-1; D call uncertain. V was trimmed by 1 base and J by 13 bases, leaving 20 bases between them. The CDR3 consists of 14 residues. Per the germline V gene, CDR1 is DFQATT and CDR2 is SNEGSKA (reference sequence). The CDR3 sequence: CSARVPQADGKQYF. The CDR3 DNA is TGCAGTGCTAGAGTTCCCCAGGCGGACGGCAAGCAGTACTTC.

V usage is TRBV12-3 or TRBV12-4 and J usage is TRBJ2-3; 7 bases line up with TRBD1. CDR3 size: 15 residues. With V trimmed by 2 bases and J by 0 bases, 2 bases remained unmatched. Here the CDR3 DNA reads TGTGCCAGCAGTTTACAACAGGGGAGCACAGATACGCAGTATTTT. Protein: CASSLQQGSTDTQYF.

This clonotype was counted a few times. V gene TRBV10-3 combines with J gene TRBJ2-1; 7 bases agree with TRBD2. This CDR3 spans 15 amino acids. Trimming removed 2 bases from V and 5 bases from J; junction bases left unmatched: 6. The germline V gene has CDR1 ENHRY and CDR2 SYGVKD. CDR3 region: CAISETSDLHNEQFF. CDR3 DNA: TGTGCCATCAGTGAGACTAGCGACTTACACAATGAGCAGTTCTTC.

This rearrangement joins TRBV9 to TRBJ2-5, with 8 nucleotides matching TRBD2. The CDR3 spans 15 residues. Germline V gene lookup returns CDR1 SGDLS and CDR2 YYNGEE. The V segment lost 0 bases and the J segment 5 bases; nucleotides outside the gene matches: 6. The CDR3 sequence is CASSVAAGEKETQYF. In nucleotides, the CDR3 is TGTGCCAGCAGCGTAGCAGCGGGAGAGAAGGAGACCCAGTACTTC.

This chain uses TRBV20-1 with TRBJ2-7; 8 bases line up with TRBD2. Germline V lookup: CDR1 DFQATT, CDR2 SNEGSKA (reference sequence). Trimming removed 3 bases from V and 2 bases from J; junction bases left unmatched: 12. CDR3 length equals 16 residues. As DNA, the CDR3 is TGCAGTGCTAGCCTCCAAGCGGGAGCAAACCCCTACGAGCAGTACTTC. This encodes CSASLQAGANPYEQYF.

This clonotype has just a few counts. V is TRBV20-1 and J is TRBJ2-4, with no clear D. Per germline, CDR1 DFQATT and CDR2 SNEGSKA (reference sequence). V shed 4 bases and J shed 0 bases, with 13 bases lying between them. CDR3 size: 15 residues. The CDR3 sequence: CSAIPTEIAKNIQYF. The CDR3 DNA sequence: TGCAGTGCTATACCAACAGAGATAGCCAAAAACATTCAGTACTTC.

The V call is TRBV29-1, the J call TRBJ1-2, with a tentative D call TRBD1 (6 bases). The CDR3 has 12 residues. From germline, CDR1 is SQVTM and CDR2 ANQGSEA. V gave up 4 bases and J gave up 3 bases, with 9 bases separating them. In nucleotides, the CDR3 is TGCAGCGTTGCGTCAGGGGACTATGGCTACACCTTC. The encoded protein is CSVASGDYGYTF. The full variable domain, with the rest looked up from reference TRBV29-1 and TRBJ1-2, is SAVISQKPSRDICQRGTSLTIQCQVDSQVTMMFWYRQQPGQSLTLIATANQGSEATYESGFVIDKFPISRPNLTFSTLTVSNMSPEDSSIYLCSVASGDYGYTFGSGTRLTVV.

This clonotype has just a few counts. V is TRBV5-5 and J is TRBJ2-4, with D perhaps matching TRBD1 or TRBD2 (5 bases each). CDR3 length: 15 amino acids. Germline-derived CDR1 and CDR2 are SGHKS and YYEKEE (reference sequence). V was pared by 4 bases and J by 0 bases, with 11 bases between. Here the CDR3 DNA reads TGTGCCAGCAGCCGGGACGGACTAGCCAAAAACATTCAGTACTTC. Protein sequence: CASSRDGLAKNIQYF.

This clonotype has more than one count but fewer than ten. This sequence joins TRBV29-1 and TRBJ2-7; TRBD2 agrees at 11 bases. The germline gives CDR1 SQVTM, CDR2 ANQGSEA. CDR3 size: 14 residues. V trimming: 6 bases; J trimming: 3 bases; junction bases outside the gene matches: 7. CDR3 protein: CSVYGLAGVYEQYF. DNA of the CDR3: TGCAGCGTCTACGGACTAGCGGGTGTCTACGAGCAGTACTTC.

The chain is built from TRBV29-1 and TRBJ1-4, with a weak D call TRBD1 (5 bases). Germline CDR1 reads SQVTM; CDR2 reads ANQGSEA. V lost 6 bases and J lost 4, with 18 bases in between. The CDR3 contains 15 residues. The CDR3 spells CSVQRVMQGNEKLFF. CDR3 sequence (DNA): TGCAGCGTCCAAAGGGTCATGCAGGGTAATGAAAAACTGTTTTTT.

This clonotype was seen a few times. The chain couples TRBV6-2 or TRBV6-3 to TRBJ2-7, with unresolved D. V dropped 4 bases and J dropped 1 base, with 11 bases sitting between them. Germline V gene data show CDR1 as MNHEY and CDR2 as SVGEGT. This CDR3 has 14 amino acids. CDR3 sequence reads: CASSFAGTSYEQYF. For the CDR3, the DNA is TGTGCCAGCAGTTTCGCAGGAACGTCCTACGAGCAGTACTTC.

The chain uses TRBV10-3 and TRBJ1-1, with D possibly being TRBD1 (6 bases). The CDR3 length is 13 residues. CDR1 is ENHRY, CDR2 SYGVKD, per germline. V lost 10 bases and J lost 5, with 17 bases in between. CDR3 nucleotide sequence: TGTGCCACCGCGGGAGGAGGGGGGACTGAAGCTTTCTTT. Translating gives CATAGGGGTEAFF.

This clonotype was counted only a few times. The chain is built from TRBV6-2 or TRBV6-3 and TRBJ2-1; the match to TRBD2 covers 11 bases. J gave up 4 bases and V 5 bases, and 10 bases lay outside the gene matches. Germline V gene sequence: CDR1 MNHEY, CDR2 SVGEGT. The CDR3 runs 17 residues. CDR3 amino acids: CASSRFRTSGYYNEQFF. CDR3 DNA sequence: TGTGCCAGCAGTCGATTCAGGACTAGCGGGTATTACAATGAGCAGTTCTTC.

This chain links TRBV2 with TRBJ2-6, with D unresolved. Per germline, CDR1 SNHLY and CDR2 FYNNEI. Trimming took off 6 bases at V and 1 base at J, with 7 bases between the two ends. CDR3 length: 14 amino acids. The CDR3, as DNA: TGTGCCAGCAGCCCCGAATCTGGGGCCAACGTCCTGACTTTC. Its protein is CASSPESGANVLTF.

CDR3 sequence reads: CASSQEGGIKNIQYF. The CDR3 DNA sequence: TGTGCCAGCAGCCAAGAGGGGGGGATCAAAAACATTCAGTACTTC. The gene calls are TRBV3-1 and TRBJ2-4, with 7 bases that match TRBD2. The ends lost 0 bases at V and 3 bases at J; junction bases unmatched: 2. Looked up from germline, CDR1 is LGHDT and CDR2 is YNNKEL (reference sequence). The CDR3 has 15 residues.

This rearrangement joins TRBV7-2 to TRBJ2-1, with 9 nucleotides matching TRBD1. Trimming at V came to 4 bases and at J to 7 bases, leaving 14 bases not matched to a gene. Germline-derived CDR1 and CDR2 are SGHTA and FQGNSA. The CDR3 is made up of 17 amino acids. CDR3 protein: CASSSPIMRQGENEQFF. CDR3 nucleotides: TGTGCCAGCAGCTCGCCAATCATGAGACAGGGGGAAAATGAGCAGTTCTTC.

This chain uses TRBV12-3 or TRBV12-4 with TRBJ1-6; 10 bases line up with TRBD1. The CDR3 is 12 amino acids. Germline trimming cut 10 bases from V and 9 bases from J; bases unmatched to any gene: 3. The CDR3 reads CATGQGVSPLHF. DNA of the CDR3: TGTGCCACTGGACAGGGGGTTTCACCCCTCCACTTT.

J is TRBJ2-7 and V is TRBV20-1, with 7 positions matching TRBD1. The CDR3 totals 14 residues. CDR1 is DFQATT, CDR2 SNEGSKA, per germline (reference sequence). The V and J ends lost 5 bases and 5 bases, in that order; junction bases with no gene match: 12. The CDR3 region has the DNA TGCAGTGCTGTAAGGACAGGCTTGGGCCACGAGCAGTACTTC. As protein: CSAVRTGLGHEQYF.

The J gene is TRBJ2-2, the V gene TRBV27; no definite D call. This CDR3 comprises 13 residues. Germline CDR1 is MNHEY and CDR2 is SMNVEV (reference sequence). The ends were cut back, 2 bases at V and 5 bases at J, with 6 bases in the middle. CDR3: CASSLMGTGELFF. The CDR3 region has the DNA TGTGCCAGCAGTTTAATGGGTACCGGGGAGCTGTTTTTT.

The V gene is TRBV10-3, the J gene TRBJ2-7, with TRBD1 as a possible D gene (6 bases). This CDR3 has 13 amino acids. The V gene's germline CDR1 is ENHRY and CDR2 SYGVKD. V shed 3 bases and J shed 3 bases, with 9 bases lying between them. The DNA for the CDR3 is TGTGCCATCAGTGATTCAGGGGTCTACGAGCAGTACTTC. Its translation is CAISDSGVYEQYF.

The CDR3 sequence: CASSASLAGEGGDEQFF. The CDR3 DNA reads TGTGCCAGCAGTGCTTCTCTAGCGGGAGAGGGCGGGGATGAGCAGTTCTTC. The chain links TRBV2 to TRBJ2-1; TRBD2 matches 10 bases. This CDR3 comprises 17 residues. Germline trimming cut 4 bases from V and 8 bases from J; bases unmatched to any gene: 14. Per germline, CDR1 SNHLY and CDR2 FYNNEI.

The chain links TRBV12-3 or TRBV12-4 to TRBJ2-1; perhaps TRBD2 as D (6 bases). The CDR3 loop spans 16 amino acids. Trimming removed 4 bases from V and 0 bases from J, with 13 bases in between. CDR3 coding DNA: TGTGCCAGCAGTTGGGGTGGGGGGAGCTCCTACAATGAGCAGTTCTTC. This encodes CASSWGGGSSYNEQFF.

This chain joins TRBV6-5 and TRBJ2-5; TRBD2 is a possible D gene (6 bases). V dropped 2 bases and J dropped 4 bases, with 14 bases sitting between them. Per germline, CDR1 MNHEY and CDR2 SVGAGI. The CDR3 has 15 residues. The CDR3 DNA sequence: TGTGCCAGCAGTTACGCGCTAGCGAGTGGAGAGACCCAGTACTTC. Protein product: CASSYALASGETQYF.

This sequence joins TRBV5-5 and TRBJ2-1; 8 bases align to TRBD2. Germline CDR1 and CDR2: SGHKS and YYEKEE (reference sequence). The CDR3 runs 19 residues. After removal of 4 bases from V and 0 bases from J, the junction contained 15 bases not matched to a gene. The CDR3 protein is CASSHPASGLDHSYNEQFF. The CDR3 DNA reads TGTGCCAGCAGCCATCCCGCTAGCGGGCTTGACCACTCCTACAATGAGCAGTTCTTC.

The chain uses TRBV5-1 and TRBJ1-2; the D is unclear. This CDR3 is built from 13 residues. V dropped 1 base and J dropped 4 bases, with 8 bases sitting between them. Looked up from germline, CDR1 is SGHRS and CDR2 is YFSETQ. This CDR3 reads CASSLRAGYGYTF. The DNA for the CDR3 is TGCGCCAGCAGCTTGAGGGCAGGCTATGGCTACACCTTC.

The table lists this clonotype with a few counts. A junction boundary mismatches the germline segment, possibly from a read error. CDR3 amino acids: CASSPGTGHTF. DNA for the CDR3: TGTGCCAGCAGCCCCGGAACTGGCCACACCTTC. The chain recombines TRBV11-2 with TRBJ1-2; D gene uncertain. The CDR3 runs to 11 residues. Germline V CDR1 and CDR2: SGHAT, FQNNGV.

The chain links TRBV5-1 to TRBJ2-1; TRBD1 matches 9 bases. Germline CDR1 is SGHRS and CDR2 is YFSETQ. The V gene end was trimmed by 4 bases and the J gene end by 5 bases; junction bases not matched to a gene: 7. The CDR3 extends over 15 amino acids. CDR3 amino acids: CASSMTGGTDNEQFF. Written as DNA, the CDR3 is TGCGCCAGCAGCATGACAGGGGGTACCGACAATGAGCAGTTCTTC.